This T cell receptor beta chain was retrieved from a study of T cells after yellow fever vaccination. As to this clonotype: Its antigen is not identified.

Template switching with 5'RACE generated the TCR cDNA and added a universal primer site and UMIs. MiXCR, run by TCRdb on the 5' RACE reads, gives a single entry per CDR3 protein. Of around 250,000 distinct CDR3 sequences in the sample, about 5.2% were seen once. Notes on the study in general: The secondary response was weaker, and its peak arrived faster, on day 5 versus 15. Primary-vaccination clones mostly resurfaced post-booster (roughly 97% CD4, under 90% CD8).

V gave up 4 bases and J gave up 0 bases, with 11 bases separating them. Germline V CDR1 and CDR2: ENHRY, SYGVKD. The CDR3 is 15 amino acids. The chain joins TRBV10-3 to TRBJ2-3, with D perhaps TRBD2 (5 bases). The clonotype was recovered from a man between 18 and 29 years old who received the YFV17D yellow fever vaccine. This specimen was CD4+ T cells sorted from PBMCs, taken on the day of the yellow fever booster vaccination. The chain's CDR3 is CAISVSGKSTDTQYF. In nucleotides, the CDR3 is TGTGCCATCAGTGTAAGCGGAAAGAGCACAGATACGCAGTATTTT.